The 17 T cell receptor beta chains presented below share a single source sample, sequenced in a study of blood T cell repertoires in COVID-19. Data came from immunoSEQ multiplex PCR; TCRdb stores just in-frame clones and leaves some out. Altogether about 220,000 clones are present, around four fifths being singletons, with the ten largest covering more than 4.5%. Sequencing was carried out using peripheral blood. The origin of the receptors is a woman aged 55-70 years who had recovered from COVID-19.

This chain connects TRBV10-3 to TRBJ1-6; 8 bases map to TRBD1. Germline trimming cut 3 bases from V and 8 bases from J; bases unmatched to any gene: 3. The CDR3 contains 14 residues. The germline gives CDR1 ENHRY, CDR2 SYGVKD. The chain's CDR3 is CAISDPGGDSPLHF. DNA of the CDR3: TGTGCCATCAGTGACCCAGGGGGCGATTCACCCCTCCACTTT.

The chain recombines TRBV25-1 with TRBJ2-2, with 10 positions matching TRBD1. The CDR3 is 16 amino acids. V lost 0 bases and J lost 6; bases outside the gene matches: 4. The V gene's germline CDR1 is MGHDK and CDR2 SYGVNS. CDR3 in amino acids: CASSEYFGTGAGELFF. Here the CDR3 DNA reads TGTGCCAGCAGTGAATATTTTGGGACAGGGGCCGGGGAGCTGTTTTTT.

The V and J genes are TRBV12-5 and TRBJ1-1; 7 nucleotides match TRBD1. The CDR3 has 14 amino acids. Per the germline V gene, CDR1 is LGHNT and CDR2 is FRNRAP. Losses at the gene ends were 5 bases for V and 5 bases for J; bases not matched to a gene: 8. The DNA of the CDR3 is TGTGCTAGTGGTCGCGGACAGGAGAGTACTGAAGCTTTCTTT. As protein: CASGRGQESTEAFF.

The CDR3 nucleotides read TGTGCCAGCTCACCCACCCCCGGGGAGATAAGCAATCAGCCCCAGCATTTT. It specifies CASSPTPGEISNQPQHF. The chain combines TRBV18 with TRBJ1-5, with D uncertain. Trimming left V 3 bases short and J 1 base short, with 16 bases between. CDR3 size: 17 residues. Per the germline V gene, CDR1 is KGHSH and CDR2 is LQKENI. The full variable domain, with the rest looked up from reference TRBV18 and TRBJ1-5, is NAGVMQNPRHLVRRRGQEARLRCSPMKGHSHVYWYRQLPEEGLKFMVYLQKENIIDESGMPKERFSAEFPKEGPSILRIQQVVRGDSAAYFCASSPTPGEISNQPQHFGDGTRLSIL.

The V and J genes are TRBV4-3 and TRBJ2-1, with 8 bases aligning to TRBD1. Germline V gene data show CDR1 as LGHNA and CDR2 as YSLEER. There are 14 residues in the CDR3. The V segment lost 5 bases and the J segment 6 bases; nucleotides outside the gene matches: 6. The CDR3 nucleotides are TGCGCCAGCAGCGAAGGGACAGGTTTCAATGAGCAGTTCTTC. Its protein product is CASSEGTGFNEQFF.

The CDR3 spells CASSLSAGGPETQYF. DNA for the CDR3: TGTGCCAGCAGCTTATCAGCGGGGGGGCCAGAGACCCAGTACTTC. The V and J genes are TRBV7-3 and TRBJ2-5; TRBD2 matches at 10 bases. The CDR3 contains 15 residues. From germline, CDR1 is SGHTA and CDR2 FQGTGA. With 2 bases clipped from V and 4 bases from J, the junction kept 4 bases outside the gene matches.

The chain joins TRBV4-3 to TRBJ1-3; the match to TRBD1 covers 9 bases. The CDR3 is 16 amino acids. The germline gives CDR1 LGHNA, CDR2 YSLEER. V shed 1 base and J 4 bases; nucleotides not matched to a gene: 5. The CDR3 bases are TGCGCCAGCAGCCAAGTGACAGGGGGTTCCGGAAACACCATATATTTT. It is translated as CASSQVTGGSGNTIYF.

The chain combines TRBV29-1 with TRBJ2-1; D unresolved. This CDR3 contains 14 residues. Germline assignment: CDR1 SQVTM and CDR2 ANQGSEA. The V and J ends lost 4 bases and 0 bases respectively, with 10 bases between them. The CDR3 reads CSVAFASSYNEQFF. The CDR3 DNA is TGCAGCGTTGCTTTTGCTAGCTCCTACAATGAGCAGTTCTTC.

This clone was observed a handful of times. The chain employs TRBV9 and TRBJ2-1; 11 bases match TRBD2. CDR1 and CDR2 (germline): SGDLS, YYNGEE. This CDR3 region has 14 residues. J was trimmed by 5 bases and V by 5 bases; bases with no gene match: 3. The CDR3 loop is CASSRLAGNNEQFF. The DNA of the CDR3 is TGTGCCAGCAGTCGACTAGCGGGGAACAATGAGCAGTTCTTC.

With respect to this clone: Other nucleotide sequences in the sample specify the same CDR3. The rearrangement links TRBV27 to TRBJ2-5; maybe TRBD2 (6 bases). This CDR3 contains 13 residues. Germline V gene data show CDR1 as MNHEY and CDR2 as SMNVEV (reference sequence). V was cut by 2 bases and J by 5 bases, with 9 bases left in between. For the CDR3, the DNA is TGTGCCAGCAGTTTAGCAGGAGGGGAGACCCAGTACTTC. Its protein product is CASSLAGGETQYF.

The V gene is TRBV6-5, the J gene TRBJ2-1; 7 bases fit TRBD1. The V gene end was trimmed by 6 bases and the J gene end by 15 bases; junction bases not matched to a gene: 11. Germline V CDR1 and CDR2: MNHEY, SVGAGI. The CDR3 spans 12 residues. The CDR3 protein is CASRSTSRDRFF. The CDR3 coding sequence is TGTGCCAGCAGAAGCACCTCCCGGGACAGGTTCTTC.

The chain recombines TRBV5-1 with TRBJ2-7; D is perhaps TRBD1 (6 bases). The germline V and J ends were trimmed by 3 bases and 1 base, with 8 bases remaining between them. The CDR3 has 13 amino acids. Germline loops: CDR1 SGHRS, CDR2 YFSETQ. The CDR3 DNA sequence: TGCGCCAGCAGCTACGGACAGTCCTACGAGCAGTACTTC. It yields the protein CASSYGQSYEQYF.

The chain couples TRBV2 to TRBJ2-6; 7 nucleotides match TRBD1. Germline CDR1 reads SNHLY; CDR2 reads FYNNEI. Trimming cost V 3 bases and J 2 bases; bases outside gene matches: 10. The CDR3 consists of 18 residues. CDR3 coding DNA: TGTGCCAGCAGTGAGTGGGACAGCCAGCCCCCTGGGGCCAACGTCCTGACTTTC. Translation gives CASSEWDSQPPGANVLTF.

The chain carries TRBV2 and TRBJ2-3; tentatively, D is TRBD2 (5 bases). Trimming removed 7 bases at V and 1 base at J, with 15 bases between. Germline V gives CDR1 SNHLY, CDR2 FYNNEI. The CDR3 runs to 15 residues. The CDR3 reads CASTPSGLRTDTQYF. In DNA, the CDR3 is TGTGCCAGCACTCCCAGCGGCTTGCGCACAGATACGCAGTATTTT.

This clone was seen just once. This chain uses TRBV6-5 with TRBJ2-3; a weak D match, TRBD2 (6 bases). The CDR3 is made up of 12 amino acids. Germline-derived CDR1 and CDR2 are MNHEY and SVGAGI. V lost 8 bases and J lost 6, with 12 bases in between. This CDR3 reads CASGGFDDTQYF. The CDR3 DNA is TGTGCCAGCGGGGGGTTCGATGATACGCAGTATTTT.

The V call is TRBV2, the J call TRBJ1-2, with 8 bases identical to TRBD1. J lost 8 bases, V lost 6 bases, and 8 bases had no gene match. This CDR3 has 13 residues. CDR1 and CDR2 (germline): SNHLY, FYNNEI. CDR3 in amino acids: CASRAGGVVGYTF. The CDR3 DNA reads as TGTGCCAGCAGGGCAGGGGGCGTAGTAGGCTACACCTTC.

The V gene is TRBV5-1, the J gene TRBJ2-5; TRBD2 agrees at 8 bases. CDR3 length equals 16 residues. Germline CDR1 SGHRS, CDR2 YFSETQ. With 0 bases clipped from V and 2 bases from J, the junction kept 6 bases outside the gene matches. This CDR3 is CASSLAPAGAQETQYF. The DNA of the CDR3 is TGCGCCAGCAGCTTGGCCCCAGCGGGGGCTCAAGAGACCCAGTACTTC. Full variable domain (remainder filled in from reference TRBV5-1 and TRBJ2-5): KAGVTQTPRYLIKTRGQQVTLSCSPISGHRSVSWYQQTPGQGLQFLFEYFSETQRNKGNFPGRFSGRQFSNSRSEMNVSTLELGDSALYLCASSLAPAGAQETQYFGPGTRLLVL.